The rows below give T cell receptor beta chains drawn from one sample of a study of cytomegalovirus exposure and HLA in healthy donors. The method was immunoSEQ multiplex PCR; TCRdb's version includes in-frame clones alone and lacks a portion of them. Altogether around 120,000 clones are present, roughly 79% being singletons, with the ten largest covering 1.8%. The sample taken for sequencing was PBMCs. The receptors come from a woman aged 40-49 years in good health and CMV-seronegative. The CDR3 runs from the conserved cysteine through the conserved F or W. D genes are given only for firm matches. Where a row states a size, it is once, few, many or the class of an expanded clone; other rows omit it.

clone_size	v_call	d_call	j_call	cdr3_aa	cdr3_nt
-	TRBV5-6	TRBD1	TRBJ1-1	CASGSRGQGNTEAFF	TGTGCCAGCGGTTCCCGGGGACAGGGGAACACTGAAGCTTTCTTT
-	TRBV29-1	-	TRBJ1-2	CSSGQSSSGGYTF	TGCAGCTCCGGACAGAGCAGCTCGGGGGGCTACACCTTC
-	TRBV6-5	TRBD2	TRBJ2-2	CASRRGTSLPGELFF	TGTGCCAGCAGAAGGGGGACTAGCCTACCCGGGGAGCTGTTTTTT
-	TRBV28	TRBD2	TRBJ2-1	CASSLPFFSGGSNEQFF	TGTGCCAGCAGTTTACCCTTCTTCAGCGGGGGGTCCAATGAGCAGTTCTTC
-	TRBV7-2	-	TRBJ2-3	CASSSNPTDTQYF	TGTGCCAGCAGCTCCAATCCCACAGATACGCAGTATTTT
-	TRBV27	TRBD2	TRBJ2-7	CTSSPPTSGRVYEQYF	TGTACCAGCAGTCCGCCGACTAGCGGGAGGGTCTACGAGCAGTACTTC
-	TRBV10-2	TRBD2	TRBJ2-3	CASRGGWDTQYF	TGCGCCAGCAGGGGGGGGTGGGATACGCAGTATTTT
-	TRBV5-5	-	TRBJ2-2	CASSLGGLGELFF	TGTGCCAGCAGCTTGGGAGGTCTCGGGGAGCTGTTTTTT
-	TRBV27	-	TRBJ1-1	CASTRSRGTEAFF	TGTGCCAGCACCCGTTCCCGAGGCACTGAAGCTTTCTTT
few	TRBV5-6	-	TRBJ2-5	CASSDVGLTQETQYF	TGTGCCAGCAGCGACGTCGGACTGACCCAAGAGACCCAGTACTTC
-	TRBV5-4	-	TRBJ2-1	CASSRQQGNEQFF	TGTGCCAGCAGCCGACAACAGGGAAATGAGCAGTTCTTC
-	TRBV5-1	TRBD2	TRBJ2-2	CASSLGSGGAGTGELFF	TGCGCCAGCAGCTTGGGAAGCGGGGGGGCCGGCACCGGGGAGCTGTTTTTT
-	TRBV7-6	-	TRBJ2-7	CASSLAAVSYEQYF	TGTGCCAGCAGCTTAGCGGCAGTCTCCTACGAGCAGTACTTC
-	TRBV7-2	TRBD2	TRBJ2-1	CASSLDGTRGDNEQFF	TGTGCCAGCAGCTTAGATGGGACTAGGGGAGACAATGAGCAGTTCTTC
-	TRBV5-4	TRBD1	TRBJ2-1	CASTVRGQGLHEQFF	TGTGCCAGCACCGTCAGGGGACAGGGCCTCCATGAGCAGTTCTTC
-	TRBV2	-	TRBJ2-7	CASSGPGAYEQYF	TGTGCCAGCAGTGGCCCGGGTGCCTACGAGCAGTACTTC
once	TRBV7-6	TRBD1	TRBJ2-5	CASSPTGGETQYF	TGTGCCAGCAGCCCGACAGGGGGAGAGACCCAGTACTTC
-	TRBV7-2	-	TRBJ1-5	CASSLRDRQPQHF	TGTGCCAGCAGCTTACGGGATAGGCAGCCCCAGCATTTT
once	TRBV5-1	TRBD2	TRBJ2-4	CASSLAGTGGNSQYF	TGCGCCAGCAGCTTGGCCGGTACGGGGGGGAACAGTCAGTACTTC
-	TRBV19	-	TRBJ2-7	CASSIDTGGEQYF	TGTGCCAGTAGTATAGATACGGGCGGGGAGCAGTACTTC
-	TRBV5-1	TRBD2	TRBJ2-1	CASSLEGLGSANEQFF	TGCGCCAGCAGCTTGGAGGGACTAGGTAGTGCCAATGAGCAGTTCTTC
-	TRBV29-1	-	TRBJ2-6	CSVAGSGANGLTF	TGCAGCGTTGCGGGCTCTGGGGCCAACGGCCTGACTTTC
-	TRBV7-2	-	TRBJ2-5	CASSPQRGGAGETQYF	TGTGCCAGCAGCCCACAGAGAGGGGGGGCTGGAGAGACCCAGTACTTC
once	TRBV5-1	-	TRBJ2-3	CASSLGDTRTDTQYF	TGCGCCAGCAGCCTGGGGGACACCCGCACAGATACGCAGTATTTT
-	TRBV30	-	TRBJ2-5	CAWRDGHHPQETQYF	TGTGCCTGGAGAGATGGACACCACCCCCAAGAGACCCAGTACTTC
-	TRBV6-1	TRBD1	TRBJ1-1	CATGQGDYTEAFF	TGTGCCACAGGACAGGGTGATTACACTGAAGCTTTCTTT
-	TRBV6-1	-	TRBJ2-7	CASSEPSRYEQYF	TGTGCCAGCAGTGAACCATCGAGATACGAGCAGTACTTC
once	TRBV2	-	TRBJ2-1	CASTPRRVEQFF	TGTGCCAGCACTCCTCGGAGGGTTGAGCAGTTCTTC
-	TRBV9	-	TRBJ1-1	CASSVERGTEAFF	TGTGCCAGCAGCGTAGAGAGGGGGACTGAAGCTTTCTTT
-	TRBV6-1	-	TRBJ1-2	CASSATRDYGYTF	TGTGCCAGCAGCGCGACAAGAGACTATGGCTACACCTTC
few	TRBV11-1	-	TRBJ2-6	CASSPARRAGANVLTF	TGTGCCAGCAGCCCAGCGCGGAGGGCTGGGGCCAACGTCCTGACTTTC
-	TRBV7-3	-	TRBJ1-6	CASSLLGGSGSPLHF	TGTGCCAGCAGCCTCCTTGGGGGGTCGGGTTCACCCCTCCACTTT
-	TRBV27	-	TRBJ2-4	CASSLSTVQGNIQYF	TGTGCCAGCAGTTTATCGACCGTCCAGGGAAACATTCAGTACTTC
-	TRBV29-1	-	TRBJ1-1	CSAQGGGGGTEAFF	TGCAGCGCCCAGGGTGGGGGAGGGGGGACTGAAGCTTTCTTT
once	TRBV30	-	TRBJ1-2	CAWSDLANYGYTF	TGTGCCTGGAGCGACCTAGCTAACTATGGCTACACCTTC
-	TRBV5-1	TRBD2	TRBJ2-7	CASSLAGSSYEQYF	TGCGCCAGCAGTCTAGCGGGCAGCTCCTACGAGCAGTACTTC
-	TRBV7-3	-	TRBJ1-1	CASSLGNRGTEAFF	TGTGCCAGCAGCTTGGGTAATCGGGGAACTGAAGCTTTCTTT
-	TRBV2	-	TRBJ2-1	CASLQGFPYNEQFF	TGTGCCAGCCTACAGGGATTCCCCTACAATGAGCAGTTCTTC
-	TRBV27	-	TRBJ1-1	CASSLYGDTEAFF	TGTGCCAGCAGTTTATACGGGGACACTGAAGCTTTCTTT
-	TRBV5-6	-	TRBJ1-2	CASSKEHGYTF	TGTGCCAGCAGCAAGGAGCATGGCTACACCTTC
-	TRBV7-9	-	TRBJ2-2	CSLEAFAGELFF	TGTTCTCTAGAGGCTTTCGCCGGGGAGCTGTTTTTT
-	TRBV7-3	TRBD1	TRBJ2-2	CASSPGDSTTGELFF	TGTGCCAGCAGCCCCGGGGACAGTACCACCGGGGAGCTGTTTTTT
-	TRBV7-9	TRBD1	TRBJ1-4	CASSLLTGNPNEKLFF	TGTGCCAGCAGCCTTTTGACAGGGAATCCTAATGAAAAACTGTTTTTT
few	TRBV6-5	TRBD1	TRBJ2-5	CASSSPRQGQETQYF	TGTGCCAGCAGTTCCCCCCGACAGGGACAAGAGACCCAGTACTTC
once	TRBV5-6	-	TRBJ1-5	CASSLGGVGQPQHF	TGTGCCAGCAGCTTGGGGGGAGTGGGACAGCCCCAGCATTTT
few	TRBV6-1	-	TRBJ2-7	CASSVESSYEQYF	TGTGCCAGCAGTGTAGAGTCTTCCTACGAGCAGTACTTC
-	TRBV28	-	TRBJ2-7	CASSTTGTSTYEQYF	TGTGCCAGCAGCACGACCGGGACATCTACCTACGAGCAGTACTTC
-	TRBV29-1	-	TRBJ2-7	CSVESGVEQYF	TGCAGCGTTGAATCGGGGGTCGAGCAGTACTTC
-	TRBV30	-	TRBJ1-6	CAWCEPPGPLHF	TGTGCCTGGTGTGAACCCCCGGGACCCCTCCACTTT
-	TRBV7-9	-	TRBJ1-1	CASRIGTEAFF	TGTGCCAGCCGCATCGGCACTGAAGCTTTCTTT
few	TRBV19	TRBD1	TRBJ1-4	CASSSTGEEKLFF	TGTGCCAGTAGTAGTACAGGGGAGGAAAAACTGTTTTTT
-	TRBV7-9	-	TRBJ2-2	CASSLVGDTGELFF	TGTGCCAGCAGCTTAGTTGGAGACACCGGGGAGCTGTTTTTT
-	TRBV7-3	-	TRBJ2-6	CASSQVAGANGLTF	TGTGCCAGCAGCCAGGTAGCTGGGGCCAACGGCCTGACTTTC
few	TRBV7-8	-	TRBJ1-2	CASSPRLERILNYGYTF	TGTGCCAGCAGCCCACGTTTAGAGAGGATTTTAAACTATGGCTACACCTTC
-	TRBV2	-	TRBJ2-5	CASSDRGETQYF	TGTGCCAGCAGTGACAGGGGAGAGACCCAGTACTTC
once	TRBV7-9	TRBD2	TRBJ2-5	CASSSTAGEQYF	TGTGCCAGCAGCTCGACAGCGGGGGAGCAGTACTTC
-	TRBV15	-	TRBJ1-4	CATSRAWGRGTNEKLFF	TGTGCCACCAGCAGAGCATGGGGGCGTGGAACTAATGAAAAACTGTTTTTT
-	TRBV27	-	TRBJ1-3	CASSSPGWGNTIYF	TGTGCCAGCAGTTCTCCCGGGTGGGGAAACACCATATATTTT
once	TRBV5-4	-	TRBJ2-3	CASSLAASSSTDTQYF	TGTGCCAGCAGCTTGGCCGCGTCTTCCTCCACAGATACGCAGTATTTT